This record looks at one T cell receptor beta chain sequence and its context. These data originate in a study of blood T cell repertoires in COVID-19. This CDR3 region has 14 residues. With V trimmed by 5 bases and J by 3 bases, 7 bases remained unmatched. CDR1 and CDR2 (germline): MDHEN, SYDVKM. Method: immunoSEQ multiplex PCR; TCRdb's copy keeps in-frame clones and lacks some. The sample carries 15,000 or so clones, approximately 88% recorded once. The material sequenced was peripheral blood. J is TRBJ2-7 and V is TRBV28; 7 positions match TRBD2. The sequence was obtained from a human donor in a cohort sampled during active COVID-19. The CDR3 DNA reads as TGTGCCAGCAGTCTAGGCGGGAGTCTCTACGAGCAGTACTTC. This codes for CASSLGGSLYEQYF.